This entry describes one T cell receptor beta chain. Its matching antigen is unknown. Under the authors' procedure: ImmunoSEQ junction-only sequences lacked quality scores, so their filtering differed. This table comes from immunoSEQ multiplex PCR, and its TCRdb copy is limited to in-frame clones, with some not included. The V and J calls and the clone size are those of that table, but D and trimming were determined from the DNA. The repertoire has some 2,000,000 clones, around 95% of them found once; the top ten carry 0.13%. The CDR3 loop spans 17 amino acids. Losses at the gene ends were 2 bases for V and 0 bases for J; bases not matched to a gene: 7. From germline, CDR1 is GTSNPN and CDR2 SVGIG (reference sequence). This record belongs to a study of shared clonotypes between healthy human individuals. Overall study results and limits: Clonotypes which were not shared had lower generation probabilities than clonotypes that all four donors shared.

V and J are TRBV30 and TRBJ2-6; 7 bases line up with TRBD1. This TCR came from a man between 18 and 29 years old in good health. Sequencing was carried out using naive CD4+ T cells sorted from blood. Noted subset: CD45RA+ positively selected. CDR3 DNA: TGTGCCTGGAGTTCGACAGGGAAAGGCTCTGGGGCCAACGTCCTGACTTTC. Translated: CAWSSTGKGSGANVLTF.